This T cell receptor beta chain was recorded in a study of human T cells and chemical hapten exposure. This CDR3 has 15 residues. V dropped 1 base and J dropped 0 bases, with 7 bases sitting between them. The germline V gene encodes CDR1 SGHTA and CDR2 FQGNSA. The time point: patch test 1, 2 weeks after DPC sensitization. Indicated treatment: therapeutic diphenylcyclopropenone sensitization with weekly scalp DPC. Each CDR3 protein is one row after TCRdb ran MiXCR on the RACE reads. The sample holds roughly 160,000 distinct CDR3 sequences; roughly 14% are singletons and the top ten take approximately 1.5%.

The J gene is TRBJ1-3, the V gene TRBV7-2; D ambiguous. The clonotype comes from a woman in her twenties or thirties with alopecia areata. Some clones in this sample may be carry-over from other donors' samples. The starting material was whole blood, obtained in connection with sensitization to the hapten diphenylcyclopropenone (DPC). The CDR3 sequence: CASSLVASSGNTIYF. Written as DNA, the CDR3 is TGTGCCAGCAGCTTAGTGGCCTCCTCTGGAAACACCATATATTTT. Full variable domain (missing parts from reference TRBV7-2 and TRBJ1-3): GAGVSQSPSNKVTEKGKDVELRCDPISGHTALYWYRQSLGQGLEFLIYFQGNSAPDKSGLPSDRFSAERTGGSVSTLTIQRTQQEDSAVYLCASSLVASSGNTIYFGEGSWLTVV.